Below are 2 T cell receptor beta chains sequenced from a single sample in a study of Graves' ophthalmopathy and Graves' hyperthyroidism. Amplified TCR beta CDR3 regions were obtained using RNA transcripts as template. The first round was an RT-PCR with HTBI primers, and the second round was a multiplex PCR. MiXCR was run by TCRdb on the multiplex PCR reads, yielding one entry per CDR3 protein. The profile shows roughly 1.1 million distinct CDR3 sequences, less than 45% of them singletons. Sequences were obtained from peripheral blood or thyroid tissue (not recorded which). Source of these receptors: an adult man with Graves' hyperthyroidism.

In its sample, this clonotype was seen many times. The chain employs TRBV10-2 and TRBJ2-2; no reliable D call. CDR1 WSHSY and CDR2 SAAADI come from the germline V gene. Trimming took off 8 bases at V and 6 bases at J, with 10 bases between the two ends. The CDR3 contains 12 residues. CDR3 loop: CASRVVAGELFF. Here the CDR3 DNA reads TGCGCCAGCCGGGTTGTGGCCGGGGAGCTGTTTTTT.

This clonotype appeared a single time. Mismatch with germline at one junction end may stem from a read error. The chain has TRBV7-9 and TRBJ1-2; 9 bases are a match to TRBD1. The length of the CDR3 is 14 residues. CDR1 is SEHNR and CDR2 is FQNEAQ in the germline V gene (reference sequence). This CDR3 is CASRPDRGDYGHTF. CDR3 nucleotides: TGTGCCAGCAGACCGGACAGGGGAGACTATGGCCACACCTTC. The full variable domain, rest sourced from reference TRBV7-9 and TRBJ1-2, is DTGVSQNPRHKITKRGQNVTFRCDPISEHNRLYWYRQTLGQGPEFLTYFQNEAQLEKSRLLSDRFSAERPKGSFSTLEIQRTEQGDSAMYLCASRPDRGDYGHTFGSGTRLTVV.